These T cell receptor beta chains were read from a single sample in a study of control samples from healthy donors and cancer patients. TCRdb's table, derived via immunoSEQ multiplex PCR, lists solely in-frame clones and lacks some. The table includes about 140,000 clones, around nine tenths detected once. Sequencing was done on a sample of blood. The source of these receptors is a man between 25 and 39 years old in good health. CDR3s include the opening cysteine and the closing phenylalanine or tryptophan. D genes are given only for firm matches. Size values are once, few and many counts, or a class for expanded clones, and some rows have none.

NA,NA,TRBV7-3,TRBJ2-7,TGTGCCAGCAGCCCCTCCGGGCCCCCCACCCACGAGCAGTACTTC,CASSPSGPPTHEQYF
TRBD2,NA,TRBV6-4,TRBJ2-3,TGTGCCAGCAGCCTACTAGCGGGCCGCACAGATACGCAGTATTTT,CASSLLAGRTDTQYF
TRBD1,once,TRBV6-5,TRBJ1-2,TGTGCCAGCAGTTACTCAGGGACAGGGGTCTATGGCTACACCTTC,CASSYSGTGVYGYTF
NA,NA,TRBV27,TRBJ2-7,TGTGCCAGCAGTTTATGGGGGTCTAAGGTAAACGAGCAGTACTTC,CASSLWGSKVNEQYF
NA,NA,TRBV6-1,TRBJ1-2,TGTGCCAGCAGTGAAACAGGTCTCTATGGCTACACCTTC,CASSETGLYGYTF
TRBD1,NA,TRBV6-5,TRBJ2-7,TGTGCCAGCAGTAGAGCCGGGACAGGGGCCGAGCAGTACTTC,CASSRAGTGAEQYF
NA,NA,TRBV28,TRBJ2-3,TGTGCCAGCAACAGCGGGCACGGTACGCAGTATTTT,CASNSGHGTQYF
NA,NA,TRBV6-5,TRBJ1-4,TGTGCCTCGAGGGGTCCGGGAGAAGAAAAACTGTTTTTT,CASRGPGEEKLFF
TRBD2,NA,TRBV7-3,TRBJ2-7,TGTGCCAGCAGCTTATTTCCTAGCGGGTTTTTCAGCCAGCAGTACTTC,CASSLFPSGFFSQQYF
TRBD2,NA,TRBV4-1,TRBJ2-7,TGCGCCAGCAGCTACGGACTAGACCGTCCCTACGAGCAGTACTTC,CASSYGLDRPYEQYF
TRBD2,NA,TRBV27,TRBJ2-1,TGTGCCAGCACTAGCGGCCTAAGCTCCTACAATGAGCAGTTCTTC,CASTSGLSSYNEQFF
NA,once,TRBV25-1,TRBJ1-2,TGTGCCAGCAGTGATCAAGGAGTTTATGGCTACACCTTC,CASSDQGVYGYTF
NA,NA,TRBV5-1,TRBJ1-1,TGCGCCAGCAGCTCCCCAAACACTGAAGCTTTCTTT,CASSSPNTEAFF
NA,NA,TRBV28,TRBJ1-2,TGTGCCAGCAGTCCCTCGGTTATCTCTCTTGGCTACACCTTC,CASSPSVISLGYTF
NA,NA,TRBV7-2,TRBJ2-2,TGTGCCAGCAGCTTATTAAGAGGCCCGACGAACACCGGGGAGCTGTTTTTT,CASSLLRGPTNTGELFF
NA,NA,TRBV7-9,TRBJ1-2,TGTGCCAGCAGCTTAGTCCCAAGGAATGGCTACACCTTC,CASSLVPRNGYTF
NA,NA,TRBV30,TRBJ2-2,TGTGCCTGGAGTCCCACGAGTACCGGGGAGCTGTTTTTT,CAWSPTSTGELFF
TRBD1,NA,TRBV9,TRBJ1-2,TGTGCCAGCAGCGAGGGGACAGGACTAAGCTATGGCTACACCTTC,CASSEGTGLSYGYTF
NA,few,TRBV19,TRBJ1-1,TGTGCCAGTAGCCTGCCGAATAGGTACACTGAAGCTTTCTTT,CASSLPNRYTEAFF
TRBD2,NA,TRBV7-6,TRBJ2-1,TGTGCCAGCAGCTCGGGACTAGCGGGAACCAATGAGCAGTTCTTC,CASSSGLAGTNEQFF
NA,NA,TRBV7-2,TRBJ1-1,TGTGCCAGCAGCTTAGCGTTTAGAGTGAAAGGGTCTGAAGCTTTCTTT,CASSLAFRVKGSEAFF
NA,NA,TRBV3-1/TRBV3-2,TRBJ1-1,TGTGCCAGCAGCCAAGGTTGGACCGTTAGTGGCACTGAAGCTTTCTTT,CASSQGWTVSGTEAFF